One sample yielded the 21 T cell receptor beta chains listed below, sequenced in a study of blood T cell repertoires in COVID-19. The table came from immunoSEQ multiplex PCR; TCRdb's copy has only in-frame clones and leaves some out. Of 150,000 or so clones detected, 80% to 90% appear once; the ten largest clones hold roughly 13%. What was sequenced was peripheral blood. These receptors came from a man between 18 and 35 years old with COVID-19, enrolled during active disease.

CDR3 sequence (DNA): TGTGCCAGCAGCTTAGTCGCAGGGGAGTCCTACGAGCAGTACTTC. Protein: CASSLVAGESYEQYF. The rearrangement joins TRBV11-2 to TRBJ2-7; the D gene is possibly TRBD1 (6 bases). V dropped 1 base and J dropped 1 base, with 11 bases sitting between them. Germline V gene sequence: CDR1 SGHAT, CDR2 FQNNGV. This CDR3 contains 15 residues.

The chain links TRBV4-3 to TRBJ2-3; 12 bases fit TRBD2. The germline V gene has CDR1 LGHNA and CDR2 YSLEER. This CDR3 contains 17 residues. The ends lost 2 bases at V and 2 bases at J; junction bases unmatched: 5. Here the CDR3 DNA reads TGCGCCAGCAGCCAACGGACTAGCGGGATAAACACAGATACGCAGTATTTT. This encodes CASSQRTSGINTDTQYF.

J is TRBJ2-3 and V is TRBV29-1; TRBD2 matches 8 bases. CDR3 length: 19 residues. V lost 2 bases, J lost 0 bases, and 16 bases stayed unmatched. Germline V lookup: CDR1 SQVTM, CDR2 ANQGSEA. CDR3 DNA sequence: TGCAGCGTTGAATTCTCGAGGATCTTAGCGGGGCCTAGCACAGATACGCAGTATTTT. It is translated as CSVEFSRILAGPSTDTQYF.

The rearrangement links TRBV28 to TRBJ1-2; D is uncertain. This CDR3 contains 14 residues. Germline values: CDR1 MDHEN, CDR2 SYDVKM. V was pared by 6 bases and J by 4 bases, with 15 bases between. DNA for the CDR3: TGTGCCAGCAGCACCCGACTGTTACTCTATGGCTACACCTTC. Translation: CASSTRLLLYGYTF.

The chain joins TRBV28 to TRBJ1-5; the match to TRBD1 covers 8 bases. The V gene's germline CDR1 is MDHEN and CDR2 SYDVKM. The CDR3 loop spans 14 amino acids. With V trimmed by 8 bases and J by 2 bases, 5 bases remained unmatched. The CDR3 region is CASQQGGRNQPQHF. For the CDR3, the DNA is TGTGCCAGCCAACAGGGGGGACGCAATCAGCCCCAGCATTTT. Based on the CDR3 plus reference TRBV28 and TRBJ1-5, the full variable domain is DVKVTQSSRYLVKRTGEKVFLECVQDMDHENMFWYRQDPGLGLRLIYFSYDVKMKEKGDIPEGYSVSREKKERFSLILESASTNQTSMYLCASQQGGRNQPQHFGDGTRLSIL.

A remark on this clone: Other DNA sequences in the sample encode the same CDR3. This chain joins TRBV9 and TRBJ2-7, with D tentatively TRBD1 (6 bases). CDR3 length: 15 residues. Germline assignment: CDR1 SGDLS and CDR2 YYNGEE. V shed 0 bases and J shed 2 bases, with 12 bases lying between them. Here the CDR3 DNA reads TGTGCCAGCAGCGTAGACTTGGGGGCCCCCTACGAGCAGTACTTC. Translated: CASSVDLGAPYEQYF.

This clone came up once. J is TRBJ2-7 and V is TRBV5-8; 8 nucleotides agree with TRBD2. V lost 6 bases to trimming and J lost 3 bases; unmatched junction nucleotides: 5. Looked up from germline, CDR1 is SGHTS and CDR2 is YDEGEE. This CDR3 is built from 13 residues. The CDR3 region is CASTSGTSYEQYF. DNA of the CDR3: TGTGCCAGCACCTCCGGGACTAGCTACGAGCAGTACTTC.

This chain links TRBV6-5 with TRBJ1-1; tentative D call: TRBD1 (6 bases). The ends were cut back, 5 bases at V and 12 bases at J, with 19 bases in the middle. This CDR3 spans 13 amino acids. From germline, CDR1 is MNHEY and CDR2 SVGAGI. CDR3 sequence reads: CASSLSDRGTTFF. The DNA of the CDR3 is TGTGCCAGCAGTCTTTCGGACAGAGGAACAACTTTCTTT.

This clone appeared once. This chain joins TRBV12-3 or TRBV12-4 and TRBJ1-2; D remains unclear. The CDR3 length is 13 residues. V lost 4 bases and J lost 3, with 9 bases in between. CDR3 amino acids: CASSSQPYYGYTF. The CDR3 DNA follows: TGTGCCAGCAGTTCACAGCCTTACTATGGCTACACCTTC.

V and J are TRBV9 and TRBJ2-5; D not certain. Germline V gene lookup returns CDR1 SGDLS and CDR2 YYNGEE. This CDR3 comprises 9 residues. V dropped 7 bases and J dropped 5 bases, with 3 bases sitting between them. The DNA of the CDR3 is TGTGCCAGCGGCGAGACCCAGTACTTC. Translating gives CASGETQYF.

The count of this clone is one. The rearrangement uses TRBV19 and TRBJ1-1; 9 nucleotides agree with TRBD1. Germline V lookup: CDR1 LNHDA, CDR2 SQIVND (reference sequence). The CDR3 is made up of 15 amino acids. With 5 bases clipped from V and 5 bases from J, the junction kept 9 bases outside the gene matches. The CDR3 DNA reads TGTGCCAGTAGTGATTACAGGGGGCGCGATACTGAAGCTTTCTTT. It encodes CASSDYRGRDTEAFF.

In its sample, this clone was seen once. This chain links TRBV28 with TRBJ2-4; D may be TRBD2 (6 bases). Trimming stripped 3 bases from V and 7 bases from J, with 19 bases between. Germline V gene sequence: CDR1 MDHEN, CDR2 SYDVKM. This CDR3 is 16 amino acids long. CDR3 protein: CASSFSPGEQRNIQYF. The CDR3 nucleotides are TGTGCCAGCAGTTTCTCTCCGGGGGAACAGAGGAACATTCAGTACTTC. The full variable domain, its missing parts supplied by reference TRBV28 and TRBJ2-4, is DVKVTQSSRYLVKRTGEKVFLECVQDMDHENMFWYRQDPGLGLRLIYFSYDVKMKEKGDIPEGYSVSREKKERFSLILESASTNQTSMYLCASSFSPGEQRNIQYFGAGTRLSVL.

The V gene is TRBV7-3, the J gene TRBJ2-7, with D maybe TRBD2 (6 bases). Germline V CDR1 and CDR2: SGHTA, FQGTGA. The ends were cut back, 5 bases at V and 0 bases at J, with 17 bases in the middle. There are 16 residues in the CDR3. The chain's CDR3 is CASSHLSVAASYEQYF. As DNA, the CDR3 is TGTGCCAGCAGCCACCTATCGGTAGCGGCCTCCTACGAGCAGTACTTC.

In the case of this clone: The germline gene is not matched at one end of the junction; a read error may be the cause. The J gene is TRBJ2-5, the V gene TRBV12-5; 8 bases map to TRBD2. Looked up from germline, CDR1 is LGHNT and CDR2 is FRNRAP. This CDR3 is built from 12 residues. CDR3 coding DNA: TGTGCTAGTGCCTCCCTCCCCGGGGGGGAGCACTTC. Translated: CASASLPGGEHF.

This clone came up once. The rearrangement uses TRBV6-6 and TRBJ1-2; D gene uncertain. CDR3 length: 13 amino acids. Per the germline V gene, CDR1 is MNHNY and CDR2 is SVGAGI (reference sequence). The germline V and J ends were trimmed by 0 bases and 5 bases, with 7 bases remaining between them. The CDR3 spells CASSYSSPYGYTF. CDR3 DNA sequence: TGTGCCAGCAGTTACTCGTCTCCGTATGGCTACACCTTC.

This rearrangement joins TRBV3-1 (or the pseudogene TRBV3-2) to TRBJ2-1; D perhaps matches TRBD1 (5 bases). The CDR3 spans 14 residues. Germline lookup yields CDR1 LGHDT and CDR2 YNNKEL (reference sequence). V shed 4 bases and J shed 9 bases, with 16 bases lying between them. The CDR3 sequence: CASSPTPQGTEQFF. Here the CDR3 DNA reads TGTGCCAGCAGCCCCACCCCTCAGGGTACTGAGCAGTTCTTC.

V usage is TRBV6-2 or TRBV6-3 and J usage is TRBJ1-1; 7 bases match TRBD1. The CDR3 is made up of 14 amino acids. Germline CDR1 and CDR2: MNHEY and SVGEGT. J was trimmed by 2 bases and V by 6 bases; bases with no gene match: 6. Here the CDR3 DNA reads TGTGCCAGCAGCCGGGGACAGACTAACACTGAAGCTTTCTTT. Protein sequence: CASSRGQTNTEAFF.

V gene TRBV29-1 combines with J gene TRBJ2-1; 9 bases are a match to TRBD2. Per germline, CDR1 SQVTM and CDR2 ANQGSEA. The CDR3 length is 11 residues. V gave up 5 bases and J gave up 11 bases; unmatched junction bases: 4. The CDR3 nucleotides read TGCAGCGTTTATCTAGCGGGAAAGCAGTTCTTC. Translated, it gives CSVYLAGKQFF.

This chain joins TRBV18 and TRBJ1-1; TRBD1 might be the D (6 bases). Looked up from germline, CDR1 is KGHSH and CDR2 is LQKENI. V lost 3 bases to trimming and J lost 3 bases, with 14 bases between them. This CDR3 is 15 amino acids long. The CDR3 bases are TGTGCCAGCTCACCCTCAGGGGTAAAGGACACTGAAGCTTTCTTT. Protein product: CASSPSGVKDTEAFF. Looking up the rest from reference TRBV18 and TRBJ1-1 gives the full variable domain: NAGVMQNPRHLVRRRGQEARLRCSPMKGHSHVYWYRQLPEEGLKFMVYLQKENIIDESGMPKERFSAEFPKEGPSILRIQQVVRGDSAAYFCASSPSGVKDTEAFFGQGTRLTVV.

The rearrangement joins TRBV30 to TRBJ2-7, with a tentative D call TRBD1 (6 bases). The CDR3 sequence is 15 residues long. The V gene's germline CDR1 is GTSNPN and CDR2 SVGIG (reference sequence). Trimming shortened V by 2 bases and J by 2 bases, and 16 bases separated the two germline ends. The CDR3 is CAWSNSDRWPYEQYF. DNA of the CDR3: TGTGCCTGGAGTAATTCTGACAGGTGGCCCTACGAGCAGTACTTC.

This clone was seen just once. This sequence joins TRBV10-3 and TRBJ2-5, with 12 positions matching TRBD2. The J segment lost 0 bases and the V segment lost 6 bases, leaving 5 bases of the junction unmatched. CDR3 length: 16 residues. The germline V gene encodes CDR1 ENHRY and CDR2 SYGVKD. The CDR3 protein is CAIRGRTSGDQETQYF. The CDR3 nucleotides read TGTGCCATCAGGGGCAGGACTAGCGGGGACCAAGAGACCCAGTACTTC.